This TCR beta chain was sequenced in a study of early T cells in non-severe SARS-CoV-2 infection. Overall study: The sequenced material was bulk RNA from unsorted whole blood, and its chains were unpaired. Study observations and caveats: VDJdb matching, biased toward anti-spike CD8 responses, missed private and CD4 specificities.

Attachment of unique molecular identifiers was made to individual cDNA molecules. TCRdb passed the 5' RACE reads through MiXCR, listing each CDR3 protein once. Of tens of thousands of distinct CDR3 sequences listed, under 7.5% are singletons. This clonotype was seen repeatedly, ten times or more. Antigen: not known. V was clipped by 4 bases and J by 2 bases, with 8 bases between them. The CDR3 covers 13 residues. Germline V gene sequence: CDR1 KGHSH, CDR2 LQKENI. This TCR was sampled from an adult who was a healthcare worker with PCR-confirmed SARS-CoV-2 infection or an uninfected control (not recorded which). The sample consisted of whole blood. The chain links TRBV18 to TRBJ1-2; D remains unclear. CDR3 nucleotides: TGTGCCAGCTCACTTAACAGCAACTATGGCTACACCTTC. This encodes CASSLNSNYGYTF.